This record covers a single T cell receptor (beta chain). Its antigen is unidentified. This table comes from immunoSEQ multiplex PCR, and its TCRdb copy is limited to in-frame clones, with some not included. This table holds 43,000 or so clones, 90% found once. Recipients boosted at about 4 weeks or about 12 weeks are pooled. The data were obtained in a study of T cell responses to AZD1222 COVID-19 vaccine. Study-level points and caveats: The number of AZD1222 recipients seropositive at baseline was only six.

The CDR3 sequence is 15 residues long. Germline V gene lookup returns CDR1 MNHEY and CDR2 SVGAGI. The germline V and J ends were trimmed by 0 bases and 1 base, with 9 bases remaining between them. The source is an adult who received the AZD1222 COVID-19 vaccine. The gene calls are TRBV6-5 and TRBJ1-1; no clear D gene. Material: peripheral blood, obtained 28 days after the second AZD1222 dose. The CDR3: CASSYSNWGNTEAFF. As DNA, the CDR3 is TGTGCCAGCAGTTACTCGAATTGGGGGAACACTGAAGCTTTCTTT.